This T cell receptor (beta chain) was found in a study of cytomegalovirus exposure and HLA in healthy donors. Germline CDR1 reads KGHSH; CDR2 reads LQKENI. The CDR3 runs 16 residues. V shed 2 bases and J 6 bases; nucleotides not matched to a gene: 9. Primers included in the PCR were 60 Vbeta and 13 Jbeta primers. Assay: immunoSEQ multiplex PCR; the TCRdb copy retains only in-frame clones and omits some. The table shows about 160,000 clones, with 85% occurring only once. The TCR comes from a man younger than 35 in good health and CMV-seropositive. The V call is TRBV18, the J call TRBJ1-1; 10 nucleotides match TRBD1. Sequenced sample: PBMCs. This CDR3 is CASSPNRQGAGAEAFF. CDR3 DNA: TGTGCCAGCTCACCAAATCGACAGGGGGCTGGGGCTGAAGCTTTCTTT.